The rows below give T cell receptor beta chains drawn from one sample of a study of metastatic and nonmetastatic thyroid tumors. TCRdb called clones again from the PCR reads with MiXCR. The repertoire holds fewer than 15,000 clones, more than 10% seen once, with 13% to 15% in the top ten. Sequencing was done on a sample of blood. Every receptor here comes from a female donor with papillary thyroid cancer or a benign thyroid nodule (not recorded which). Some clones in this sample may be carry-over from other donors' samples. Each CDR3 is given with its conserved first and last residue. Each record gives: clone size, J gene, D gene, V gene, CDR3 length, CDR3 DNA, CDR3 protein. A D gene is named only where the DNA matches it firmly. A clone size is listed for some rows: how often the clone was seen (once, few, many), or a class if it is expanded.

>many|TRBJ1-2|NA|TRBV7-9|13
TGTGCCAGCAGCTTAGGAGAAATGCGGGGCTACACCTTC
CASSLGEMRGYTF
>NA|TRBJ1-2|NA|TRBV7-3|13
TGTGCCAGCAGCTTAAGCCCTACGGATGGCTACACCTTC
CASSLSPTDGYTF
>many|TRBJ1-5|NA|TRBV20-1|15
TGCAGTGCTAGTTGGGGGGGCTCCTCGAAACAGCCCCAGCATTTT
CSASWGGSSKQPQHF
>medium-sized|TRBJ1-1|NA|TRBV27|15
TGTGCCAGCAGTCTCGGGGTAGGCTCGGGCACTGAAGCTTTCTTT
CASSLGVGSGTEAFF
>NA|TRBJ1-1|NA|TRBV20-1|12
TGCAGTGTTCTGGGGCCGAACACTGAATCTTTCTTT
CSVLGPNTESFF
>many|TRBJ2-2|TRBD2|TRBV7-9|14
TGTGCCAGCCAGCCCCCTACTAGCGCCGGGGAGCTGTTTTTT
CASQPPTSAGELFF
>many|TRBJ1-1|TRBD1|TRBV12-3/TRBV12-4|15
TGTGCCAGCAGTTTAGCGGACAGGGACTACACTGAAGCTTTCTTT
CASSLADRDYTEAFF
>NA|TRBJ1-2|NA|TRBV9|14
TGTGCCAGCAGCGTAGACGGGGGAGAATATGGCTACACCTTC
CASSVDGGEYGYTF
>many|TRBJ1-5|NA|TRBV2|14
TGTGCCAGCAGTGTTGGGGGAAGCAATCAGCCCCAGCATTTT
CASSVGGSNQPQHF
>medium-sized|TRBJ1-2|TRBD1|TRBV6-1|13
TGTGCCAGCAGGGGGACAGAAGGGTATGGCTACACCTTC
CASRGTEGYGYTF
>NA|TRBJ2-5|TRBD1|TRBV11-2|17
TGTGCCAGCAGTCCTCCGGGACAGGCGGTCAGGCAAGAGACCCAGTACTTC
CASSPPGQAVRQETQYF
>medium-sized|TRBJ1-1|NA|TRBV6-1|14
TGTGCCAGCAGTGCGACAGTAATGAACACTGAAGCTTTCTTT
CASSATVMNTEAFF
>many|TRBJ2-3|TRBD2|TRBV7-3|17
TGTGCCAGCAGCTTAGGACTAGCGGGGGGCCACACAGATACGCAGTATTTT
CASSLGLAGGHTDTQYF
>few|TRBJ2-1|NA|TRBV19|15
TGTGCCAGTAGTATAGCTTCGGTGCCCTACAATGAGCATTTCTTC
CASSIASVPYNEHFF
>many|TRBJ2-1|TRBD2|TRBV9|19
TGTGCCAGCAGCGTATCGGTCGATCAACTAGCGGCGTCCTACAATGAGCAGTTCTTC
CASSVSVDQLAASYNEQFF
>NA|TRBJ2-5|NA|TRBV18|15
TGTGCCAGCTCACCACGGGACGGTTACCAAGAGACCCAGTACTTC
CASSPRDGYQETQYF
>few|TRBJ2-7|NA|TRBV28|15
TGTGCCAGCAGTACTGTCGGGCAGGGCTCCTACGAGCAGTACTTC
CASSTVGQGSYEQYF
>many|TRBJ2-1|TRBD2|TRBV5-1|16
TGCGCCAGCAGCTTGGCCGGGACTAGCGGGGACAATGAGCAGTTTTTC
CASSLAGTSGDNEQFF
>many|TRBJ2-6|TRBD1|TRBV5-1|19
TGCGCCAGCACAGTTTGGGGACAGGGTGGAACGTCTGGGGCCAACGTCCTGACTTTC
CASTVWGQGGTSGANVLTF
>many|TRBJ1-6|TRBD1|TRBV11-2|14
TGTGCCAGCAGCCTTGACAGGGTCCGGTCACCCCTCCACTTT
CASSLDRVRSPLHF
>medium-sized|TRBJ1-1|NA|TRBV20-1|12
TGCAGTGCTAGATTCGGAGGCACTGAAGCTTTCTTT
CSARFGGTEAFF
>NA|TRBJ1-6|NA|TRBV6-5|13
TGTGCCAGCAGTTACAGGGAGGGTTCACCCCTCCACTTT
CASSYREGSPLHF
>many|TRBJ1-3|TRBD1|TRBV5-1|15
TGCGCCAGCAGCCTCCAGGGGGCGCCTGGAAACACCATATATTTT
CASSLQGAPGNTIYF
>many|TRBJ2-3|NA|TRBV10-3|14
TGTGCCATCGCTCTAGCCGTCCACACAGATACGCAGTATTTT
CAIALAVHTDTQYF
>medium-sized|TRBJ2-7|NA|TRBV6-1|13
TGTGCCAGCAGTGTGAACAGGGACTACGAGCAGTACTTC
CASSVNRDYEQYF
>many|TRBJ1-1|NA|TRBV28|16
TGTGCCAGCAGCCAGCCCGGGCCAGAGACGAACACTGAAGCTTTCTTT
CASSQPGPETNTEAFF
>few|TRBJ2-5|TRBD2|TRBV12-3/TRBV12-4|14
TGTGCCAGCAGACTAGCGGGAGGGGTCGAGACCCAGTACTTC
CASRLAGGVETQYF
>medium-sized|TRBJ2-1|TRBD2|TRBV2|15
TGTGCCAGCAGTGCCATCGGGGGGGGCTACAATGAGCAGTTCTTC
CASSAIGGGYNEQFF
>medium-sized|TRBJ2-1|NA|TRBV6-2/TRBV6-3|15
TGTGCCAGCAGATTAGCGGAGTACGATGTCGATGAGCAGTTCTTC
CASRLAEYDVDEQFF
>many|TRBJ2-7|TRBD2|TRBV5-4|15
TGTGCCAGCAGCTTGGCTGGACTAGCGGCCTACGAGCAGTACTTC
CASSLAGLAAYEQYF
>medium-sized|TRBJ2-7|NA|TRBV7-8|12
TGTGCCAGCAGCTTTGGCGTTTACGAGCAGTACTTC
CASSFGVYEQYF
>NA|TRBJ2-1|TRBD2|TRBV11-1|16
TGTGCCAGCAGCTCCACTAGCGGGAGGGCCATCTATGAGCAGTTCTTC
CASSSTSGRAIYEQFF
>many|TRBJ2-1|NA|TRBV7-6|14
TGTGCCAGCAGCCCCCGGGACACCTACAATGAGCAGTTCTTC
CASSPRDTYNEQFF
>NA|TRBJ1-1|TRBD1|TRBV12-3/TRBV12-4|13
TGTGCCAGCAGTAGGACAGGGAACACTGAAGCTTTATTT
CASSRTGNTEALF
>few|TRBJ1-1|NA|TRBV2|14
TGTGCCAGCAATGAAGGGCCTATGAACACTGAAGATTTCTTT
CASNEGPMNTEDFF
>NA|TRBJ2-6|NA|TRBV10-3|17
TGTGCCATCAGTGGGAGCCGCAGGGGCCCCGGGGCCAACGTACTGACTTTC
CAISGSRRGPGANVLTF
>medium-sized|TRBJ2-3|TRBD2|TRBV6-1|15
TGTGCCAGCAGTTTTCGGCGGGGGGGTGCAGATACGCAGTATTTT
CASSFRRGGADTQYF
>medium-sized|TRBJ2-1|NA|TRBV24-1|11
TGTGCCACCAGTGATTTTCATGAGCAGTTCTTC
CATSDFHEQFF
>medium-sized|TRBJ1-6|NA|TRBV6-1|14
TGTGCCAGCAGTGAACAGGGGATAGGTTCACCCCTCCACTTT
CASSEQGIGSPLHF
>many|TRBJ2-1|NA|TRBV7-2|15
TGTGCCAGCAGCTTAGGACAGGTAGCCTACAATGAGCAGTTCTTC
CASSLGQVAYNEQFF
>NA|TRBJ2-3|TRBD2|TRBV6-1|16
TGTGCCAGCAGTGAAGAGGTAGCGGGAGGGCCAGATACGCAGTATTTT
CASSEEVAGGPDTQYF
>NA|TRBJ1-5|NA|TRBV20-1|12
TGCAGTGCCGAGAGTATCTTAGATACGCAGCATTTT
CSAESILDTQHF
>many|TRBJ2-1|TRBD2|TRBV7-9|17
TGTGCCAGCAGCTTAGGCGGGAGGGCGGCAGGGCGGTTTGAGCAGTTCTTC
CASSLGGRAAGRFEQFF
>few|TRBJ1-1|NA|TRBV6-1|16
TGTGCCAGCAGTGAAGCCCAGGCAACGTCGAACACTGAAGCTTTCTTT
CASSEAQATSNTEAFF
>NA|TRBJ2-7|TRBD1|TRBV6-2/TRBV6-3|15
TGTGCCAGCAGCCACGGGGGGACAGGGGGCTACGAGCAGTACTTC
CASSHGGTGGYEQYF
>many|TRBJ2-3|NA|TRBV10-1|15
TGCGCCAGCAGTGAGGGGTGGCCCAGCACAGATACGCAGTATTTT
CASSEGWPSTDTQYF
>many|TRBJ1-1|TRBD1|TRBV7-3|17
TGTGCCAGCAGTCCCTCTGGGGGGGACAGGGTGGACACTGAAGCTTTCTTT
CASSPSGGDRVDTEAFF
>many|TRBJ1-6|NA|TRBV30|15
TGTGCCTGGAGAGTAAGGGACACAGGCATTTCACCCCTCCACTTT
CAWRVRDTGISPLHF
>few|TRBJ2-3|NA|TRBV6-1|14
TGTGCCAGCAGTCTCCTCATGGTAACAGATACGCAGTATTTT
CASSLLMVTDTQYF
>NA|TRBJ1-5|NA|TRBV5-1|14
TGCGCCAGCAGCCGGGATTTGGTCGATCAGCCCCAGCATTTT
CASSRDLVDQPQHF
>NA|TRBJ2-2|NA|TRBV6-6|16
TGTGCCAGCAGCTACGGGTGGACAACAAACACCGGGGAGCTGTTTTTT
CASSYGWTTNTGELFF
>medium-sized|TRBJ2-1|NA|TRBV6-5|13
TGTGCCAGCAGTTACCGGGACAACAATGAGCAGTTCTTC
CASSYRDNNEQFF
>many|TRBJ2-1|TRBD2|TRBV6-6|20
TGTGCCAGCAGTCCCCAATCTACGCGACTAGCGGAGAGCTCCTACAATGAGCAGTTCTTC
CASSPQSTRLAESSYNEQFF
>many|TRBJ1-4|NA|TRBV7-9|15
TGTGCCAGCAGCTTGCAGGGAGGGATCGGTGAAAAACTGTTTTTT
CASSLQGGIGEKLFF
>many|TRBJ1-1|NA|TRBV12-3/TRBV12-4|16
TGTGCCAGCAGTCCCCTCGGGGGGTGGCCAAACACTGAAGCTTTCTTT
CASSPLGGWPNTEAFF
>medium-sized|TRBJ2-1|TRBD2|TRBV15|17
TGTGCCACCAGCAGGGAGACTAGCGGATTCTCCTACAATGAGCAGTTCTTC
CATSRETSGFSYNEQFF
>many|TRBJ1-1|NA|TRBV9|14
TGTGCCAGCAGCGTCGGACACTTGAACACTGAAGCTTTCTTT
CASSVGHLNTEAFF
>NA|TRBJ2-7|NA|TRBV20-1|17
TGCAGTGCTCGTTGGGATCTTCGGTCAGGGCCCACCTACGAGCAGTACTTC
CSARWDLRSGPTYEQYF
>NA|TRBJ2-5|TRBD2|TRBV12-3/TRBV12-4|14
TGTGCCAGCAGACTAGCGGGAGGGGGCGAGACCCAGTACTTC
CASRLAGGGETQYF